This T cell receptor (beta chain) was retrieved from a study of T cells in localized non-small cell lung cancer (dated by TCRdb to the early 2020s). Some background on the complete study: T cell repertoires of hundreds of early-stage NSCLC patients were analyzed, with tumors being compared against uninvolved tumor-adjacent lungs. A mean age of about 66 years was recorded for the NSCLC patients, of whom 129 were male and about 100 were female. The cohort consisted of approximately 240 treatment-naive NSCLC patients whose localized lung tumors had been resected. Findings and caveats that apply to the study as a whole: Because the study design was exploratory, TCR variables were selected using unadjusted p-values without false-discovery rate correction. Of the top 100 tumor clones, a median of roughly 56 were detected in paired uninvolved adjacent lung; under 35 were also among that lung's top 100. Because multi-region tumor sequencing was not done, intratumor heterogeneity could not be ruled out. Uninvolved tumor-adjacent lung showed the highest T cell clonality, higher than tumor, which suggests more focused antigenic responses in the uninvolved tumor-adjacent lung. Longer overall survival was associated with higher T cell density in blood, whereas shorter survival was associated with higher clonality in adjacent lung.

At diagnosis, tumor, uninvolved tumor-adjacent lung and peripheral blood were collected and then preserved as a mix of FFPE and fresh-frozen material. The germline V gene yields SGDLS for CDR1 and YYNGEE for CDR2. V was cut back by 3 bases and J by 4 bases, leaving a gap of 10 bases between them. Its CDR3 holds 13 amino acids, cysteine through phenylalanine. Solely the CDR3 DNA is kept, with 39 bases framed from the first base. This clone is medium-sized (0.01 to 0.1%) in its sample. This receptor's antigen is unknown. Base qualities are not at hand, and no much larger clone is one base apart. The immunoSEQ Assay was used to sequence TCR beta CDR3 regions from DNA. Processing in the source paper ran as follows. T cell density was computed as TCR beta template counts normalized to usable DNA estimated by amplifying housekeeping genes. Richness was estimated using the preseqR package, with extrapolation to 400,000 templates for PBMC samples and to 120,000 templates for tissue samples. Clonality was defined as one minus Pielou's evenness. Differential abundance testing on productive amino-acid clonotypes, with a minimum total count of 5 and an alpha of 0.1, was used to identify tissue-enriched TCRs. The Jaccard Index and the Morisita Overlap Index were used to measure repertoire overlap between compartments. GLIPH grouped TCR beta CDR3s together with public tetramer-defined viral CDR3s, and a viral motif had to include at least three viral sequences and show V-gene enrichment. TCRdb mirrors the immuneACCESS table, restricted to in-frame sequences. Some clones are absent from its copies; in checked studies, under half trace to an unresolved V gene, and the reason for the others is unknown. V and J calls and clone size are given by that table; D and trimming were obtained from the DNA. The sample yields about 2,200 clones; 37% were counted once. Together, the top ten hold around 7% of the sample.

Sequencing used lung tumor tissue, obtained before any cancer treatment. The chain is encoded by TRBV9 joined to TRBJ1-2; too little of a D gene remains to name it. The TCR originated in a female donor older than 55 with stage I lung adenocarcinoma. The DNA is as follows: TGTGCCAGCAGCGCGGGTACTGGCTATGGCTACACCTTC. This gives the protein CASSAGTGYGYTF.